The 28 T cell receptor beta chains below all came from one sample that was sequenced in a study of T cell responses to AZD1222 COVID-19 vaccine. The protocol was immunoSEQ multiplex PCR, while the TCRdb copy is restricted to in-frame clones and leaves out a portion. In the table there are about 150,000 clones, 85% of which are singletons. The sequences come from peripheral blood, collected 28 days after the second dose of the MenACWY control vaccine. Receptor source: an adult who received the MenACWY meningococcal vaccine as a control.

This clone was detected a few times. The rearrangement uses TRBV7-9 and TRBJ1-1, with TRBD1 as a possible D gene (6 bases). Germline V gene data show CDR1 as SEHNR and CDR2 as FQNEAQ (reference sequence). This CDR3 contains 14 residues. V was trimmed by 1 base and J by 4 bases, leaving 10 bases between them. The CDR3 reads CASSLGTGTTEAFF. CDR3 DNA: TGTGCCAGCAGCTTAGGAACAGGGACCACTGAAGCTTTCTTT.

V gene TRBV3-1 (or the pseudogene TRBV3-2) combines with J gene TRBJ2-1; 8 bases align to TRBD2. Germline CDR1 reads LGHDT; CDR2 reads YNNKEL (reference sequence). The CDR3 contains 14 residues. V trimming: 5 bases; J trimming: 2 bases; junction bases outside the gene matches: 2. The CDR3 loop reads CASSVRGAYNEQFF. The CDR3 coding sequence is TGTGCCAGCAGCGTGCGGGGGGCCTACAATGAGCAGTTCTTC.

CDR3 region: CSVSRLGTKFTDTQYF. The CDR3 coding sequence is TGCAGCGTCTCCCGACTAGGCACTAAATTCACAGATACGCAGTATTTT. This chain joins TRBV29-1 and TRBJ2-3; D is possibly TRBD2 (6 bases). Trimming removed 6 bases from V and 2 bases from J, with 21 bases in between. This CDR3 spans 16 amino acids. Germline CDR1 is SQVTM and CDR2 is ANQGSEA.

The chain uses TRBV27 and TRBJ2-1; no clear D. Trimming left V 3 bases short and J 2 bases short, with 11 bases between. This CDR3 has 15 amino acids. The germline V gene has CDR1 MNHEY and CDR2 SMNVEV (reference sequence). CDR3 sequence (DNA): TGTGCCAGCAGTTTCGGTGGGCGGCCCTACAATGAGCAGTTCTTC. The encoded protein is CASSFGGRPYNEQFF.

The rearrangement links TRBV2 to TRBJ1-1; 7 nucleotides line up with TRBD1. The CDR3 has 17 residues. Germline CDR1 is SNHLY and CDR2 is FYNNEI. Losses at the gene ends were 4 bases for V and 1 base for J; bases not matched to a gene: 12. This chain's CDR3 is CASSAGQARGRNTEAFF. In nucleotides, the CDR3 is TGTGCCAGCAGTGCCGGACAGGCCCGGGGTCGGAACACTGAAGCTTTCTTT. The whole variable domain, filled in from reference TRBV2 and TRBJ1-1, reads EPEVTQTPSHQVTQMGQEVILRCVPISNHLYFYWYRQILGQKVEFLVSFYNNEISEKSEIFDDQFSVERPDGSNFTLKIRSTKLEDSAMYFCASSAGQARGRNTEAFFGQGTRLTVV.

There are a few counts of this clone. The V and J genes are TRBV7-2 and TRBJ1-3; 8 bases are a match to TRBD1. J gave up 3 bases and V 5 bases, and 6 bases lay outside the gene matches. The CDR3 is 15 residues long. Germline CDR1 reads SGHTA; CDR2 reads FQGNSA. The CDR3 here is CASSESGGGGNTIYF. CDR3 coding DNA: TGTGCCAGCAGCGAATCAGGGGGCGGTGGAAACACCATATATTTT.

V and J are TRBV11-2 and TRBJ1-3; TRBD1 might be the D (6 bases). Germline CDR1 reads SGHAT; CDR2 reads FQNNGV. Trimming removed 5 bases from V and 4 bases from J, with 12 bases in between. The CDR3 contains 14 residues. The CDR3 reads CASSQGPRGNTIYF. The CDR3 nucleotides read TGTGCCAGCAGCCAGGGGCCTAGGGGAAACACCATATATTTT.

This clone was recorded once. This sequence joins TRBV9 and TRBJ1-4; 7 bases match TRBD1. J gave up 8 bases and V 3 bases, and 7 bases lay outside the gene matches. The CDR3 contains 14 residues. The germline V gene encodes CDR1 SGDLS and CDR2 YYNGEE. The CDR3 here is CASSGGQLHEKLFF. The CDR3 region has the DNA TGTGCCAGCAGCGGGGGACAGCTGCACGAAAAACTGTTTTTT.

The chain has TRBV7-9 and TRBJ1-2; the match to TRBD1 covers 7 bases. The germline V gene has CDR1 SEHNR and CDR2 FQNEAQ (reference sequence). The CDR3 contains 14 residues. J gave up 5 bases and V 4 bases, and 7 bases lay outside the gene matches. This CDR3 is CASSSSGGVYGYTF. In nucleotides, the CDR3 is TGTGCCAGCAGCTCCTCAGGGGGGGTTTATGGCTACACCTTC.

This chain uses TRBV6-6 with TRBJ1-3; 10 bases are shared with TRBD1. Germline CDR1 MNHNY, CDR2 SVGAGI (reference sequence). The CDR3 totals 16 residues. V lost 2 bases to trimming and J lost 4 bases; unmatched junction nucleotides: 5. The CDR3 region is CASSYGTGAWGNTIYF. Written as DNA, the CDR3 is TGTGCCAGCAGTTACGGGACAGGGGCATGGGGAAACACCATATATTTT.

The chain is built from TRBV3-1 (or the pseudogene TRBV3-2) and TRBJ1-3; possible D gene TRBD1, 6 bases. The CDR3 is 14 amino acids. Germline CDR1 LGHDT, CDR2 YNNKEL (reference sequence). V was trimmed by 1 base and J by 7 bases, leaving 11 bases between them. The CDR3 loop reads CASSQGTASNTIYF. The CDR3 bases are TGTGCCAGCAGCCAAGGGACAGCGTCTAACACCATATATTTT.

The V and J genes are TRBV5-1 and TRBJ1-2; D gene unclear. CDR1 is SGHRS and CDR2 is YFSETQ in the germline V gene. The CDR3 spans 13 residues. V gave up 4 bases and J gave up 0 bases, with 7 bases separating them. Here the CDR3 DNA reads TGCGCCAGCAGCCCTGATACTAACTATGGCTACACCTTC. Translation gives CASSPDTNYGYTF. Variable domain in full (rest from reference TRBV5-1 and TRBJ1-2): KAGVTQTPRYLIKTRGQQVTLSCSPISGHRSVSWYQQTPGQGLQFLFEYFSETQRNKGNFPGRFSGRQFSNSRSEMNVSTLELGDSALYLCASSPDTNYGYTFGSGTRLTVV.

The chain joins TRBV7-2 to TRBJ1-3; 8 bases are shared with TRBD1. Germline assignment: CDR1 SGHTA and CDR2 FQGNSA. V shed 4 bases, J shed 3 bases, and the junction held 8 bases outside the gene matches. The CDR3 sequence is 16 residues long. The CDR3 nucleotides read TGTGCCAGCAGCTGGGGCGGCAGGGGGCTTGGAAACACCATATATTTT. This codes for CASSWGGRGLGNTIYF. Full variable domain (remainder filled in from reference TRBV7-2 and TRBJ1-3): GAGVSQSPSNKVTEKGKDVELRCDPISGHTALYWYRQSLGQGLEFLIYFQGNSAPDKSGLPSDRFSAERTGGSVSTLTIQRTQQEDSAVYLCASSWGGRGLGNTIYFGEGSWLTVV.

The chain recombines TRBV19 with TRBJ1-1; possible D gene TRBD1, 6 bases. Between the trimmed V and J ends, which lost 3 bases and 2 bases, there was a span of 10 bases. Germline CDR1 LNHDA, CDR2 SQIVND (reference sequence). This CDR3 has 14 amino acids. This CDR3 reads CASSIPGGNTEAFF. The CDR3 DNA reads TGTGCCAGTAGTATCCCCGGGGGCAACACTGAAGCTTTCTTT.

The chain employs TRBV28 and TRBJ2-7; a possible D gene is TRBD1 (5 bases). From germline, CDR1 is MDHEN and CDR2 SYDVKM. The CDR3 sequence is 15 residues long. Trimming removed 3 bases from V and 1 base from J, with 13 bases in between. The CDR3 loop reads CASSLRQGVSYEQYV. The CDR3 DNA is TGTGCCAGCAGTTTGAGGCAGGGTGTATCCTACGAGCAGTACGTC.

The chain uses TRBV5-1 and TRBJ2-1, with 7 bases fitting TRBD2. Trimming took 4 bases from V and 4 from J; bases not matched to a gene: 8. Germline CDR1 is SGHRS and CDR2 is YFSETQ. This CDR3 has 15 amino acids. The CDR3 spells CASSVLADRYNEQFF. CDR3 DNA sequence: TGCGCCAGCAGCGTGCTAGCGGATCGTTACAATGAGCAGTTCTTC.

The chain has TRBV27 and TRBJ1-6; TRBD1 is a possible D gene (5 bases). The ends were cut back, 2 bases at V and 5 bases at J, with 10 bases in the middle. CDR1 and CDR2 from the germline V gene are MNHEY and SMNVEV (reference sequence). This CDR3 has 15 amino acids. DNA of the CDR3: TGTGCCAGCAGTTTAGGGGGTGTCCATAATTCACCCCTCCACTTT. Amino acids: CASSLGGVHNSPLHF.

V and J are TRBV29-1 and TRBJ2-7; D unclear. The V end was cut by 4 bases, the J end by 3 bases, with 19 bases between. CDR1 is SQVTM and CDR2 is ANQGSEA in the germline V gene. This CDR3 is built from 15 residues. The CDR3 nucleotides are TGCAGCGTTGTTTTGAGACCTCCACATAACTACGAGCAGTACTTC. Its translation is CSVVLRPPHNYEQYF.

V is TRBV28 and J is TRBJ1-2; D gene uncertain. V was shortened by 8 bases and J by 1 base, with 5 bases between the two germline ends. CDR1 is MDHEN and CDR2 is SYDVKM in the germline V gene. The CDR3 is 11 residues long. CDR3 bases: TGTGCCAGCCAGGATAACTATGGCTACACCTTC. Its protein product is CASQDNYGYTF.

V and J are TRBV30 and TRBJ2-1, with TRBD2 identical over 8 bases. The CDR3 contains 15 residues. The germline V gene encodes CDR1 GTSNPN and CDR2 SVGIG (reference sequence). Trimming cost V 3 bases and J 2 bases; bases outside gene matches: 6. The CDR3: CAWSQGSGTYNEQFF. The CDR3 DNA is TGTGCCTGGAGCCAGGGTAGCGGGACCTACAATGAGCAGTTCTTC.

The chain employs TRBV6-5 and TRBJ1-5; D is perhaps TRBD1 (5 bases). V lost 7 bases, J lost 2 bases, and 15 bases lay in between. Germline assignment: CDR1 MNHEY and CDR2 SVGAGI. The CDR3 runs 15 residues. The CDR3 DNA reads as TGTGCCAGCACCAACTGGGGGATGGGCAATCAGCCCCAGCATTTT. It codes for CASTNWGMGNQPQHF.

This chain uses TRBV27 with TRBJ1-5; 7 positions agree with TRBD1. Germline V CDR1 and CDR2: MNHEY, SMNVEV (reference sequence). V lost 5 bases to trimming and J lost 5 bases; unmatched junction nucleotides: 12. The CDR3 contains 16 residues. The CDR3 DNA reads TGTGCCAGCAGTATCGGGGGCAGGGGGACGTATCAGCCCCAGCATTTT. This gives the protein CASSIGGRGTYQPQHF.

A few counts support this clone. Written as DNA, the CDR3 is TGTGCCTGGAGTTTTTCCAGGGAAACTGAAGCTTTCTTT. It codes for CAWSFSRETEAFF. The chain recombines TRBV30 with TRBJ1-1, with D maybe TRBD1 (5 bases). CDR3 length: 13 residues. Germline V CDR1 and CDR2: GTSNPN, SVGIG (reference sequence). V was shortened by 2 bases and J by 5 bases, with 12 bases between the two germline ends.

V usage is TRBV5-4 and J usage is TRBJ1-1, with D perhaps TRBD1 (6 bases). CDR1 is SGHNT, CDR2 YYREEE, per germline (reference sequence). V was cut by 2 bases and J by 1 base, with 9 bases left in between. This CDR3 region has 14 residues. The CDR3 DNA sequence: TGTGCCAGCAGCTTTCGGACAGAGAACACTGAAGCTTTCTTT. Its translation: CASSFRTENTEAFF.

The J gene is TRBJ1-3, the V gene TRBV25-1; D gene ambiguous. Germline V gene sequence: CDR1 MGHDK, CDR2 SYGVNS. The germline V and J ends were trimmed by 2 bases and 16 bases, with 18 bases remaining between them. This CDR3 spans 13 amino acids. The DNA of the CDR3 is TGTGCCAGCAGTGAAGAGATTCGCGACACCGGGTATTTT. Translated: CASSEEIRDTGYF.

This chain links TRBV6-5 with TRBJ2-5; TRBD2 matches at 8 bases. The germline V gene encodes CDR1 MNHEY and CDR2 SVGAGI. CDR3 length: 13 amino acids. The V segment lost 6 bases and the J segment 5 bases; nucleotides outside the gene matches: 5. DNA of the CDR3: TGTGCCAGCAGACATAGCGGGGCGGAGACCCAGTACTTC. This encodes CASRHSGAETQYF.

This chain joins TRBV4-3 and TRBJ2-7; no clear D. The V end was cut by 4 bases, the J end by 3 bases, with 16 bases between. CDR3 length equals 15 residues. The germline V gene has CDR1 LGHNA and CDR2 YSLEER. In DNA, the CDR3 is TGCGCCAGCAGCCGTTCCAGACAAGGTGACTACGAGCAGTACTTC. Its protein product is CASSRSRQGDYEQYF.

The chain joins TRBV6-2 or TRBV6-3 to TRBJ2-1, with 7 bases identical to TRBD2. CDR1 and CDR2 from the germline V gene are MNHEY and SVGEGT. The CDR3 consists of 15 residues. V trimming: 6 bases; J trimming: 2 bases; junction bases outside the gene matches: 7. The CDR3, as DNA: TGTGCCAGCAGCCGGGGTCTAGCGGCCTACAATGAGCAGTTCTTC. Translated: CASSRGLAAYNEQFF.